This T cell receptor (beta chain) was identified in a study of siplizumab effects on memory and regulatory T cells. General study results and limits: An assignable phenotype, naive or memory, was missing from roughly 83-96% of proliferating CD4+ or CD8+ clones. Naive T cells seemed more diverse than memory cells; they also seemed major alloresponse contributors.

Assaying covered about 99,000 TCR templates per sample. TCRdb keeps only in-frame clones here, not all; method: immunoSEQ multiplex PCR. The sample has about 26,000 clones, approximately 82% seen once; the top ten hold about 22%. The CDR3 contains 15 residues. V was cut by 5 bases and J by 7 bases, with 20 bases left in between. Germline loops: CDR1 SGHTA, CDR2 FQGNSA. This clone was observed once. The target antigen is unknown. The sample consisted of memory CD4+ T cells sorted from blood. The receptor comes from a human donor in good health. The rearrangement uses TRBV7-2 and TRBJ1-2; D is ambiguous. This CDR3 reads CASSARTVQGGGYTF. The CDR3 coding sequence is TGTGCCAGCAGCGCTAGGACGGTACAAGGTGGTGGCTACACCTTC.